In this sample, the clone carrying this T cell receptor (beta chain) turned up many times. Its antigen is not identified. CDR3 length: 13 residues. Germline CDR1 and CDR2: MNHEY and SVGAGI. The V end was cut by 5 bases, the J end by 1 base, with 8 bases between. The sample comes from a study of T-cell memory formation after mild COVID-19. Overall study findings and caveats: CD4+ contracting clones were mainly CM and EM; CD8+ ones, EMRA.

TCRalpha and TCRbeta libraries used 5'RACE with constant-segment primers and UMIs. In TCRdb, the 5' RACE reads were re-called with MiXCR into one record per CDR3 protein. This table holds some 64,000 distinct CDR3 sequences, around 10% found once. The chain uses TRBV6-5 and TRBJ2-5, with D possibly TRBD2 on 6 matching bases. What was sequenced was PBMCs or a T cell subset sorted from them (not recorded which). The receptor's source is a man younger than 35 who had mild COVID-19 (a few samples of this study predate the infection). Cell type and time point are not known. CDR3 coding DNA: TGTGCCAGCAGTACTAGCAGCCAAGAGACCCAGTACTTC. Translating it yields CASSTSSQETQYF.